This entry features one TCR beta chain sequence. What it binds is not known. The sample belongs to a study of cytomegalovirus exposure and HLA in healthy donors. The study, taken as a whole, reports: Excluded: some indistinguishable V segments such as TRBV6-2 and TRBV6-3.

The PCR had 60 Vbeta and 13 Jbeta primers. The repertoire was sequenced with immunoSEQ multiplex PCR; TCRdb's copy has only in-frame clones and lacks some. The sample has 150,000 to 200,000 clones; about four fifths are singletons. This CDR3 has 17 residues. In germline, CDR1 is SNHLY, CDR2 FYNNEI. The sequence was obtained from a woman younger than 45 in good health and CMV-seropositive. The chain couples TRBV2 to TRBJ2-5; 12 positions match TRBD1. Matching the DNA end better, TRBJ2-7 makes the J call doubtful. Sequenced input: PBMCs. CDR3 nucleotides: TGTGCCAGCAGTACCCCTAGTGGGGGACAGGGGGCCCACGAGCAGTACTTC. It specifies CASSTPSGGQGAHEQYF.